This T cell receptor (beta chain) originates from a study of blood T cell repertoires in COVID-19. The CDR3 sequence is 16 residues long. Germline CDR1 reads SEHNR; CDR2 reads FQNEAQ (reference sequence). V lost 5 bases to trimming and J lost 3 bases, with 19 bases between them. As processed by the authors: Using reference gene primer amplification, nucleated cell counts were estimated. The table came from immunoSEQ multiplex PCR; TCRdb's copy has only in-frame clones and leaves some out. The V and J calls and the clone size are those of that table, but D and trimming were determined from the DNA. The sample records some 130,000 clones, approximately 84% being singletons. Only a few counts were recorded for this clone.

The chain has TRBV7-9 and TRBJ1-1; D ambiguous. The TCR originated in a man aged 35 to 55 with acute COVID-19. Sequenced: PBMCs or T cells enriched from blood (not recorded which). CDR3 amino acids: CASSITGSMRDTEAFF. The CDR3 DNA reads TGTGCCAGCAGCATCACGGGTTCAATGAGAGACACTGAAGCTTTCTTT.